This T cell receptor (beta chain) was captured by sequencing in a study of beta chain features in type 1 diabetes. The wider study: All samples yielded some 100,000,000 examined sorted cells. General observations from the study: Within patients, naive, central memory and Treg TCRB repertoires seemed more similar than within healthy donors. Sequencing from cDNA could over-represent high-TCR-expressing cells. Within each of all four CD4+ subsets, Type 1 diabetes patients had TCRB CDR3s that were moderately but significantly shorter. More deletions and fewer insertions at VDJ junctions were found in patients with type 1 diabetes.

Sequenced material consisted of expressed TCRB transcripts (all of the isolated RNA was reverse transcribed). Here immunoSEQ multiplex PCR was the method, and the copy in TCRdb shows in-frame clones only, minus some. In the table there are under 300,000 clones, roughly a quarter of which are singletons. Turning to this clone: Its antigen is unknown. Relative to the germline gene, one junction end is altered; a read error may explain this.

This CDR3 is 15 amino acids long. Germline assignment: CDR1 SSHAT and CDR2 FNYEAQ (reference sequence). The specimen was naive CD4+ T cells from blood. The chain links TRBV7-7 to TRBJ2-1, with 10 positions matching TRBD2. The sequence was obtained from a woman aged 25 to 39 with type 1 diabetes. CDR3 DNA sequence: TGTGCTAGCAGCTTAATGCTAGCGGGAGACAATGAGCAGTTCTTC. This sequence encodes CASSLMLAGDNEQFF.